This note documents a single T cell receptor beta chain sequence. Its matching antigen is unknown. From germline, CDR1 is LNHNV and CDR2 YYDKDF (reference sequence). The CDR3 covers 15 residues. Trimming removed 1 base at V and 4 bases at J, with 13 bases between. Researchers used the Oncomine TCR Beta short-read assay to sequence DNA from cultured CD4+ T cells. A single record per CDR3 protein comes from TCRdb applying MiXCR to the PCR reads. The data contain a few thousand distinct CDR3 sequences, around 80% of them seen just once; the ten biggest clones take up over 15%. This record comes from a study of vaccination and CD4 T cells after COVID-19. Study-wide results and limits: The great majority, 304 of 307 vaccine-specific clones, proved spike mono-reactive in convalescent patients.

Treatment denoted: roughly 10-day PBMC culture with coronavirus spike peptide pools or control peptides (ViraFEST assay). The rearrangement uses TRBV15 and TRBJ1-1, with D possibly TRBD1 on 5 matching bases. Source material: CD4+ T cells from blood, cultured in vitro. The receptor's source is a human donor who had recovered from COVID-19. The CDR3 here is CATSRVSGLGTEAFF. DNA of the CDR3: TGTGCCACCAGCAGAGTTTCAGGGCTGGGCACTGAAGCTTTCTTT. The full variable domain, with the rest looked up from reference TRBV15 and TRBJ1-1, is DAMVIQNPRYQVTQFGKPVTLSCSQTLNHNVMYWYQQKSSQAPKLLFHYYDKDFNNEADTPDNFQSRRPNTSFCFLDIRSPGLGDTAMYLCATSRVSGLGTEAFFGQGTRLTVV.